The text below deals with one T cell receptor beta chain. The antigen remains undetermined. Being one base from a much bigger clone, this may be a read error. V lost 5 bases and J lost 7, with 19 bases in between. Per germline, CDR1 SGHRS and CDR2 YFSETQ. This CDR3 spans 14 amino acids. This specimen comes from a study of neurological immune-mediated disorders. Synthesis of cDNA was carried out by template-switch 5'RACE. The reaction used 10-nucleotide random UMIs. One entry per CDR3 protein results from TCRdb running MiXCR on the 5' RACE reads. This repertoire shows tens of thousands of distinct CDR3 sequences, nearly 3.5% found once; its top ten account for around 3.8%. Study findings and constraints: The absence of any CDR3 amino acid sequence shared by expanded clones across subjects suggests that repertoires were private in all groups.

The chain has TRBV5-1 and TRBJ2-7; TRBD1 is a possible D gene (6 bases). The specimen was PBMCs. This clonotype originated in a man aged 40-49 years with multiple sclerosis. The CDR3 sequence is CASRGDTSAREQYF. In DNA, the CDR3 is TGCGCCAGCAGGGGGGACACTTCAGCGAGAGAGCAGTACTTC.